This record covers a single T cell receptor (beta chain). This entry belongs to a study of blood T cell repertoires in COVID-19. Profiling relied on immunoSEQ multiplex PCR, and the TCRdb table lists in-frame clones only, not all of them. The sample records 250,000 to 300,000 clones, nearly 90% being singletons. The length of the CDR3 is 18 residues. CDR1 and CDR2 from the germline V gene are LGHNA and YSLEER. V was shortened by 1 base and J by 5 bases, with 23 bases between the two germline ends. This clonotype was obtained from a woman between 55 and 75 years old with COVID-19, enrolled during active disease. The chain employs TRBV4-3 and TRBJ2-5, with a weak D call TRBD1 (5 bases). What was sequenced was peripheral blood. The CDR3 coding sequence is TGCGCCAGCAGCCAAGGCAACACCGGCGCAGGGTCGTTCGAGACCCAGTACTTC. Translating gives CASSQGNTGAGSFETQYF.